Listed below are T cell receptor beta chains from one sample, sequenced in a study of radiotherapy plus CTLA-4 blockade in lung cancer. Assay: immunoSEQ multiplex PCR; the TCRdb copy retains only in-frame clones and omits some. The table has 55,000 to 65,000 clones, approximately 76% seen once. The material was peripheral blood, obtained from a patient treated with radiotherapy plus ipilimumab. The receptor source for this set is a human donor with non-small cell lung cancer who had a complete response to radiotherapy plus ipilimumab. CDR3s include the opening cysteine and the closing phenylalanine or tryptophan. A D gene is named only where the DNA matches it firmly. Not every row has a clone size; where given, it reads once, few, many or a size class.

j_call d_call clone_size v_call cdr3_nt cdr3_aa
TRBJ2-7 TRBD1 - TRBV6-6 TGTGCCAGCAGTTATCTTGCAGGGGGCCAGTACGAGCAGTACTTC CASSYLAGGQYEQYF
TRBJ2-7 TRBD1 - TRBV20-1 TGCAGTGCCCCAGACAGGGCCGAGCAGTACTTC CSAPDRAEQYF
TRBJ1-6 - - TRBV6-5 TGTGCCAGCAGTTCTGGACAGAATTATAATTCACCCCTCCACTTT CASSSGQNYNSPLHF
TRBJ2-1 TRBD2 - TRBV27 TGTGCCAGCAGTTTACTCCCTCGGACTAGCGGGAGTAACTACAATGAGCAGTTCTTC CASSLLPRTSGSNYNEQFF
TRBJ2-3 - few TRBV10-1 TGCGCCAGCAGTGCCAAAAGCACAGATACGCAGTATTTT CASSAKSTDTQYF
TRBJ1-1 - - TRBV18 TGTGCCAGCTCCCCGGAGGAGAACACTGAAGCTTTCTTT CASSPEENTEAFF
TRBJ2-3 - - TRBV27 TGTGCCAGCAGCCCCATGACAGGACTCAATCAGCCCCAGTATTTT CASSPMTGLNQPQYF
TRBJ2-1 TRBD1 few TRBV28 TGTGCCAGCAGTACCGGGACAGTCTACAATGAGCAGTTCTTC CASSTGTVYNEQFF
TRBJ1-1 TRBD1 - TRBV2 TGTGCCAGCAGTTCATTCCGGGACAGGGAAGCTTTCTTT CASSSFRDREAFF
TRBJ2-4 - - TRBV19 TGTGCCAGTAGTCACGGGGGTGTTTGGGCCAAAAACATTCAGTACTTC CASSHGGVWAKNIQYF
TRBJ2-3 TRBD2 - TRBV2 TGTGCCAGCAGTGAACATCCGGGACTAATAGACACAGATACGCAGTATTTT CASSEHPGLIDTDTQYF
TRBJ2-7 - - TRBV4-1 TGCGCCAGCAGCCAAGATGACAAGTACTCTTCCTACGAGCAGTACTTC CASSQDDKYSSYEQYF
TRBJ2-5 TRBD1 - TRBV2 TGTGCCAGCACCTACGTACAGGGGTTATGGGAGACCCAGTACTTC CASTYVQGLWETQYF
TRBJ2-7 TRBD2 - TRBV28 TGTGCCAGCAGTTCGACCGGGGGGGTGGGCAAGGAGCAGTACTTC CASSSTGGVGKEQYF
TRBJ2-3 TRBD1 few TRBV19 TGTGCCAGTAGTATAGAGCCGTCCGGGACAGGGGGCCGTATGGATACGCAGTATTTT CASSIEPSGTGGRMDTQYF
TRBJ2-2 - - TRBV6-1 TGTGCCAGCAGTGATCCTCCATCAACAGGGCCCGGGGAGCTGTTTTTT CASSDPPSTGPGELFF
TRBJ1-2 TRBD1 few TRBV19 TGTGCCAGTCTCCCCCGGGGGGACAGGGGTACCTATGGCTACACCTTC CASLPRGDRGTYGYTF
TRBJ2-2 - few TRBV7-9 TGTGCCAGCAGCCAGAGCAACAGGAACACCGGGGAGCTGTTTTTT CASSQSNRNTGELFF
TRBJ2-3 TRBD2 - TRBV9 TGTGCCAGCAGCGTAGGGGCAGCGGGGGCCAGCACAGATACGCAGTATTTT CASSVGAAGASTDTQYF
TRBJ1-4 TRBD1 - TRBV10-3 TGTGCCATCAGTGCCGGGACAGGGGCAGGTGAAAAACTGTTTTTT CAISAGTGAGEKLFF
TRBJ2-1 TRBD2 - TRBV19 TGTGCCAGTAGATCACTAGCGGGAGGATCGGATGAGCAGTTCTTC CASRSLAGGSDEQFF
TRBJ2-7 - - TRBV7-9 TGTGCCGTAACGGGACAAGGCTACGAGCAGTACTTC CAVTGQGYEQYF
TRBJ2-3 - - TRBV19 TGTGCCAGTAGTATAGCTACAATGGAGACGCAGTATTTT CASSIATMETQYF
TRBJ1-5 - - TRBV6-6 TGTGCCAGCAGTAACCAGGGCTTTAGCAATCAGCCCCAGCATTTT CASSNQGFSNQPQHF
TRBJ2-5 TRBD2 - TRBV10-1 TGCGCCAGCAGTGAGTCGACGGGGGGTTGGGAGACCCAGTACTTC CASSESTGGWETQYF
TRBJ1-2 TRBD1 - TRBV6-5 TGTGCCAGCAGTTCCACCGGGACAGCTAACTATGGCTACACCTTC CASSSTGTANYGYTF
TRBJ2-5 - - TRBV20-1 TGCAGTGCTAGCAGCCAAGAGACCCAGTACTTC CSASSQETQYF
TRBJ2-3 - - TRBV7-2 TGTGCCAGCAGCTCACTCGTCAAGCCCGCAGATACGCAGTATTTT CASSSLVKPADTQYF
TRBJ1-6 TRBD1 - TRBV5-1 TGCGCCAGCAGCTTGGGGGGGACAGGTAATTCACCCCTCCACTTT CASSLGGTGNSPLHF
TRBJ2-5 - - TRBV2 TGTGCCAGCACCGCCTTGGGCTACAGTTTTGAGACCCAGTACTTC CASTALGYSFETQYF
TRBJ2-3 TRBD2 - TRBV7-6 TGTGCCAGCAGCTTAGGTGCCGGGACTAGCGGGAGCACAGATACGCAGTATTTT CASSLGAGTSGSTDTQYF
TRBJ2-5 - - TRBV18 TGTGCCAGCTCACCATACAGGGTGGAGACCCAGTACTTC CASSPYRVETQYF
TRBJ1-6 - - TRBV4-1 TGCGCCAGCAGCCAAGATGGGACTGCGAGCTCCTATAATTCCCCCCTCCACTTT CASSQDGTASSYNSPLHF
TRBJ2-7 - - TRBV9 TGTGCCAGCAGCGTAAGACCGGGACAAAACGAGCAGTACTTC CASSVRPGQNEQYF
TRBJ2-5 - - TRBV5-1 TGCGCCAGCAGCTTGGAGCACTTTGGAGAGACCCAGTACTTC CASSLEHFGETQYF
TRBJ2-1 - - TRBV28 TGTGCCAGCAGTTTCGGGGTGGGTGAGCAGTTCTTC CASSFGVGEQFF
TRBJ2-5 TRBD2 once TRBV7-8 TGTGCCAGCAGAATATCTGGGACTATCGCCCAAGAGACCCAGTACTTC CASRISGTIAQETQYF
TRBJ2-3 - - TRBV11-2 TGTGCCAGCAGCTTAGTGCCAGGCACAGATACGCAGTATTTT CASSLVPGTDTQYF
TRBJ1-4 - once TRBV25-1 TGTGCCAGCTCCCGGGGTACCACACAAAATGAAAAACTGTTTTTT CASSRGTTQNEKLFF
TRBJ1-5 TRBD1 few TRBV4-1 TGCGCCAGCAGCCTGTTGGCAGGGGGCGGGCAGCCCCAGCATTTT CASSLLAGGGQPQHF
TRBJ2-1 - - TRBV25-1 TGTGCCAGCAGTGAACATTACAGGGATCCTTACAATGAGCAGTTCTTC CASSEHYRDPYNEQFF
TRBJ2-7 - - TRBV7-2 TGTGCCAGCAGCGGGGACATCGGAGAAAAATACTTC CASSGDIGEKYF
TRBJ2-7 - - TRBV11-3 TGTGCCAGCAGTCACCGCCGGGGGGAGCAGTACTTC CASSHRRGEQYF
TRBJ2-3 TRBD2 - TRBV28 TGTGCCAGCACCGACGAGCGGGGCCGCACAGATACGCAGTATTTT CASTDERGRTDTQYF
TRBJ1-2 - few TRBV15 TGTGCCACCAGCAGAGGAAGGGGGGGGCGCGTCTATGGCTACACCTTC CATSRGRGGRVYGYTF
TRBJ2-5 - - TRBV30 TGTGCCTGGAGTGGGGGCAGGGCGCAGACCCAGTACTTC CAWSGGRAQTQYF
TRBJ2-2 - - TRBV7-8 TGTGCCAGCAGCAACCAGGGGACCGGGGAGCTGTTTTTT CASSNQGTGELFF
TRBJ1-1 - - TRBV18 TGTGCCAGCTCACCACCGCAGGGGCTAAACACTGAAGCTTTCTTT CASSPPQGLNTEAFF
TRBJ2-7 TRBD2 once TRBV28 TGTGCCAGCAGGGGGACTATATACGAGCAGTACTTC CASRGTIYEQYF
TRBJ2-7 - - TRBV7-9 TGTGCCAGCAGCCCCGGTGGATCCAGCGGTTACGAGCAGTACTTC CASSPGGSSGYEQYF
TRBJ2-1 - few TRBV12-5 TGTGCTAGTGGTTTGTGGAGAAGCTCCTACAATGAGCAGTTCTTC CASGLWRSSYNEQFF
TRBJ2-7 TRBD2 - TRBV15 TGTGCCACCAGCAGAGAAGGTAGCGGGAGATCCTACGAGCAGTACTTC CATSREGSGRSYEQYF
TRBJ2-7 - few TRBV10-3 TGTGCCATCAGTGAGGACAGGAGGGGGGGCCACGAGCAGTACTTC CAISEDRRGGHEQYF
TRBJ2-7 - - TRBV28 TGTGCCAGCATCTCAGGTTTTTACGAGCAGTACTTC CASISGFYEQYF
TRBJ1-5 TRBD1 - TRBV4-1 TGCGCCAGCAGCCAAGGGGACAGGTTCATTCAGCCCCAGCATTTT CASSQGDRFIQPQHF
TRBJ1-1 TRBD1 medium-sized TRBV5-6 TGTGCCAGCAGCTTTGGGACAGGGAAAGAAGCTTTCTTT CASSFGTGKEAFF
TRBJ2-2 TRBD2 - TRBV4-3 TGCGCCAGCAGCCAAGAAAGTTTAGCGGGGGGGCCAGTCGGGGAGCTGTTTTTT CASSQESLAGGPVGELFF